This passage covers 26 T cell receptor beta chains from one sample sequenced in a study of blood T cell repertoires in COVID-19. Profiling relied on immunoSEQ multiplex PCR, and the TCRdb table lists in-frame clones only, not all of them. The sample lists approximately 81,000 clones; roughly four fifths were seen once. Sequencing used peripheral blood. Source of these receptors: a human donor in a cohort sampled during active COVID-19.

V usage is TRBV9 and J usage is TRBJ2-7; D gene uncertain. Germline CDR1 SGDLS, CDR2 YYNGEE. Trimming removed 0 bases from V and 0 bases from J, with 7 bases in between. The CDR3 is made up of 14 amino acids. The CDR3 is CASSVGMSSYEQYF. CDR3 nucleotides: TGTGCCAGCAGCGTAGGAATGAGCTCCTACGAGCAGTACTTC.

The sample holds one count of this clone. The genes are TRBV6-5 and TRBJ1-2; 7 bases fit TRBD1. V gave up 0 bases and J gave up 10 bases; unmatched junction bases: 5. Germline V CDR1 and CDR2: MNHEY, SVGAGI. The CDR3 runs 13 residues. The CDR3 sequence is CASSYSTGTDYTF. The CDR3 coding sequence is TGTGCCAGCAGTTACTCGACAGGGACCGACTACACCTTC.

The V call is TRBV7-9, the J call TRBJ1-2, with 9 bases matching TRBD1. V shed 5 bases, J shed 7 bases, and the junction held 5 bases outside the gene matches. CDR1 SEHNR and CDR2 FQNEAQ come from the germline V gene (reference sequence). There are 13 residues in the CDR3. CDR3 nucleotide sequence: TGTGCCAGCAGCATGGACAGGGGCAGTGGCTACACCTTC. It encodes CASSMDRGSGYTF.

The rearrangement joins TRBV4-1 to TRBJ1-2, with TRBD1 matching 7 bases. The CDR3 sequence is 14 residues long. Losses at the gene ends were 0 bases for V and 6 bases for J; bases not matched to a gene: 4. The germline CDR1 and CDR2 sequences are MGHRA and YSYEKL. CDR3 sequence reads: CASSQDLTGDGYTF. The CDR3 DNA follows: TGCGCCAGCAGCCAAGATTTAACAGGGGATGGCTACACCTTC.

CDR3: CASSSSGASYEQYF. CDR3 in DNA: TGTGCCAGCAGCTCTAGCGGGGCTTCCTACGAGCAGTACTTC. This chain links TRBV7-3 with TRBJ2-7; 9 bases align to TRBD2. The germline V gene has CDR1 SGHTA and CDR2 FQGTGA. V gave up 4 bases and J gave up 1 base; unmatched junction bases: 2. The length of the CDR3 is 14 residues.

The chain joins TRBV5-8 to TRBJ2-3; 11 bases agree with TRBD2. The length of the CDR3 is 18 residues. J gave up 0 bases and V 1 base, and 7 bases lay outside the gene matches. From germline, CDR1 is SGHTS and CDR2 YDEGEE. The CDR3 DNA sequence: TGTGCCAGCAGCTTGTGGTCTAGCGGGGGGCCTAGCACAGATACGCAGTATTTT. Protein product: CASSLWSSGGPSTDTQYF.

The chain is built from TRBV3-1 (or the pseudogene TRBV3-2) and TRBJ2-7; D gene unclear. The V end lost 1 base, the J end lost 1 base, and 11 bases lay between the germline ends. CDR1 and CDR2 from the germline V gene are LGHDT and YNNKEL (reference sequence). The CDR3 spans 15 residues. The CDR3 is CASSQGPDTSYEQYF. CDR3 nucleotides: TGTGCCAGCAGCCAAGGTCCCGACACGTCCTACGAGCAGTACTTC.

V gene TRBV3-1 (or the pseudogene TRBV3-2) combines with J gene TRBJ2-5; no clear D. Per germline, CDR1 LGHDT and CDR2 YNNKEL (reference sequence). The CDR3 length is 14 residues. Deletions cut 0 bases from V and 1 base from J, with 6 bases between. The CDR3 is CASSQDWAQETQYF. The CDR3 DNA is TGTGCCAGCAGCCAAGATTGGGCCCAAGAGACCCAGTACTTC.

The V and J genes are TRBV18 and TRBJ1-1; D may be TRBD1 (6 bases). The CDR3 sequence is 16 residues long. The ends were cut back, 7 bases at V and 3 bases at J, with 21 bases in the middle. Germline V gene sequence: CDR1 KGHSH, CDR2 LQKENI. CDR3 region: CASFLSRDKGYTEAFF. CDR3 nucleotide sequence: TGTGCCAGCTTTCTTTCCCGGGACAAAGGGTACACTGAAGCTTTCTTT. Complete variable domain (other parts from reference TRBV18 and TRBJ1-1): NAGVMQNPRHLVRRRGQEARLRCSPMKGHSHVYWYRQLPEEGLKFMVYLQKENIIDESGMPKERFSAEFPKEGPSILRIQQVVRGDSAAYFCASFLSRDKGYTEAFFGQGTRLTVV.

This clone was counted a single time. The rearrangement joins TRBV18 to TRBJ2-6, with D perhaps matching TRBD2 (6 bases). V dropped 8 bases and J dropped 13 bases, with 15 bases sitting between them. This CDR3 comprises 12 residues. Germline V gives CDR1 KGHSH, CDR2 LQKENI. The CDR3: CASGGNDLVLTF. The CDR3 nucleotides are TGTGCCAGCGGGGGGAACGATTTGGTCCTGACTTTC.

V and J are TRBV5-5 and TRBJ1-4, with D maybe TRBD1 (6 bases). V was pared by 0 bases and J by 8 bases, with 11 bases between. The CDR3 length is 14 residues. Per germline, CDR1 SGHKS and CDR2 YYEKEE (reference sequence). CDR3 amino acids: CASSLETGREKLFF. The CDR3 nucleotides read TGTGCCAGCAGCTTGGAAACAGGGCGAGAAAAACTGTTTTTT.

This clone turned up a few times. The chain employs TRBV4-1 and TRBJ2-3; 12 bases are a match to TRBD2. Per the germline V gene, CDR1 is MGHRA and CDR2 is YSYEKL. This CDR3 comprises 17 residues. Trimming at V came to 2 bases and at J to 1 base, leaving 4 bases not matched to a gene. The CDR3 sequence is CASSQPRLAGGTDTQYF. For the CDR3, the DNA is TGCGCCAGCAGCCAACCCCGACTAGCGGGGGGCACAGATACGCAGTATTTT.

The chain is built from TRBV7-2 and TRBJ1-6; 10 nucleotides match TRBD1. The junction had 8 bases not matched to a gene; V was cut back by 5 bases and J by 7 bases. CDR3 size: 16 residues. In germline, CDR1 is SGHTA, CDR2 FQGNSA. Written as DNA, the CDR3 is TGTGCCAGCAGCCTCCGGGACAGGGGCTTGAATTCACCCCTCCACTTT. Translating gives CASSLRDRGLNSPLHF.

The CDR3 nucleotides read TGCGCCAGCAGCCAGGCGGGCCCCTACGAGCAGTACTTC. Amino acid sequence: CASSQAGPYEQYF. This chain joins TRBV4-3 and TRBJ2-7, with D maybe TRBD2 (5 bases). CDR1 is LGHNA, CDR2 YSLEER, per germline. V was trimmed by 3 bases and J by 2 bases, leaving 8 bases between them. The length of the CDR3 is 13 residues.

The chain uses TRBV11-2 and TRBJ2-7; D not certain. Germline CDR1 is SGHAT and CDR2 is FQNNGV. V shed 0 bases and J shed 3 bases, with 6 bases lying between them. This CDR3 spans 13 amino acids. The chain's CDR3 is CASSLDRFYEQYF. CDR3 nucleotide sequence: TGTGCCAGCAGCTTAGACAGGTTCTACGAGCAGTACTTC. Looking up the rest from reference TRBV11-2 and TRBJ2-7 gives the full variable domain: EAGVAQSPRYKIIEKRQSVAFWCNPISGHATLYWYQQILGQGPKLLIQFQNNGVVDDSQLPKDRFSAERLKGVDSTLKIQPAKLEDSAVYLCASSLDRFYEQYFGPGTRLTVT.

The gene calls are TRBV9 and TRBJ1-3, with D possibly being TRBD1 (5 bases). Germline V gene sequence: CDR1 SGDLS, CDR2 YYNGEE. There are 16 residues in the CDR3. Trimming removed 4 bases at V and 0 bases at J, with 14 bases between. The CDR3 region has the DNA TGTGCCAGCAGCCAAAGAGGGGACTTCTCTGGAAACACCATATATTTT. Its translation is CASSQRGDFSGNTIYF.

This clone was seen a few times. The chain joins TRBV10-1 to TRBJ2-7; 9 nucleotides align to TRBD1. The trim removed 8 bases at V and 4 bases at J, leaving 6 bases unmatched. The CDR3 runs 13 residues. CDR1 and CDR2 from the germline V gene are WNHNN and SYGVQD (reference sequence). This chain's CDR3 is CASELGQGYEQYF. In DNA, the CDR3 is TGCGCCAGCGAGTTGGGACAGGGTTACGAGCAGTACTTC.

This rearrangement joins TRBV10-3 to TRBJ2-7; 8 bases match TRBD2. Germline V gene sequence: CDR1 ENHRY, CDR2 SYGVKD. The CDR3 totals 14 residues. V dropped 8 bases and J dropped 1; count of bases not matched to a gene: 7. CDR3 amino acids: CAIAGGARSYEQYF. In DNA form, the CDR3 reads TGTGCCATCGCGGGGGGCGCAAGGTCCTACGAGCAGTACTTC.

The genes are TRBV6-5 and TRBJ2-7, with D possibly matching TRBD2 (5 bases). The V end was cut by 6 bases, the J end by 0 bases, with 9 bases between. This CDR3 has 13 residues. Germline V gene sequence: CDR1 MNHEY, CDR2 SVGAGI. CDR3 DNA sequence: TGTGCCAGCAGGCGGGCGAGCTCCTACGAGCAGTACTTC. This encodes CASRRASSYEQYF.

A few counts support this clone. The chain carries TRBV29-1 and TRBJ2-4, with a weak D call TRBD1 (6 bases). CDR3 length equals 15 residues. Germline CDR1 SQVTM, CDR2 ANQGSEA. Trimming removed 6 bases at V and 3 bases at J, with 18 bases between. In DNA form, the CDR3 reads TGCAGCGTCCAAGTCAGGGAAGGGGGCAAAAACATTCAGTACTTC. This translates into CSVQVREGGKNIQYF.

The rearrangement links TRBV4-3 to TRBJ1-5; D may be TRBD1 (5 bases). Trimming stripped 0 bases from V and 5 bases from J, with 5 bases between. In germline, CDR1 is LGHNA, CDR2 YSLEER. The CDR3 extends over 13 amino acids. The CDR3 DNA reads TGCGCCAGCAGCCAAGACAGGGATCAGCCCCAGCATTTT. Its protein is CASSQDRDQPQHF.

The CDR3 sequence: CASSGAGASSNQPQHF. CDR3 bases: TGTGCCAGCAGTGGCGCAGGGGCGTCTAGCAATCAGCCCCAGCATTTT. The genes are TRBV6-2 or TRBV6-3 and TRBJ1-5, with D maybe TRBD1 (6 bases). In germline, CDR1 is MNHEY, CDR2 SVGEGT. V gave up 5 bases and J gave up 0 bases, with 14 bases separating them. The length of the CDR3 is 16 residues.

In DNA form, the CDR3 reads TGTGCCAGCAGCGACATACGGGACAGGGGAAATGAGCAGTTCTTC. Its translation: CASSDIRDRGNEQFF. The chain is built from TRBV9 and TRBJ2-1, with 10 bases fitting TRBD1. After removal of 3 bases from V and 7 bases from J, the junction contained 7 bases not matched to a gene. Germline lookup yields CDR1 SGDLS and CDR2 YYNGEE. The CDR3 runs to 15 residues.

The chain uses TRBV5-1 and TRBJ2-5; 9 bases match TRBD2. The CDR3 totals 15 residues. Germline V gives CDR1 SGHRS, CDR2 YFSETQ. The ends lost 1 base at V and 5 bases at J; junction bases unmatched: 6. DNA for the CDR3: TGCGCCAGCAGCTTGCTGGCGGGGGGGGTGGAGACCCAGTACTTC. Protein: CASSLLAGGVETQYF.

This rearrangement joins TRBV24-1 to TRBJ2-3, with D perhaps matching TRBD1 (6 bases). Germline V gives CDR1 KGHDR, CDR2 SFDVKD. This CDR3 is built from 15 residues. Trimming took off 8 bases at V and 3 bases at J, with 17 bases between the two ends. The DNA for the CDR3 is TGTGCCACCAATCCTGGGACACAGGTTACAGATACGCAGTATTTT. It specifies CATNPGTQVTDTQYF.

This chain joins TRBV4-3 and TRBJ2-1; 11 positions agree with TRBD2. Germline V gene data show CDR1 as LGHNA and CDR2 as YSLEER. The V segment lost 0 bases and the J segment 7 bases; nucleotides outside the gene matches: 5. The CDR3 loop spans 16 amino acids. In DNA form, the CDR3 reads TGCGCCAGCAGCCAAGAGATAGCGGGGGGGTTAAATGAGCAGTTCTTC. Protein: CASSQEIAGGLNEQFF.